These 13 T cell receptor beta chains originate from one sample sequenced in a study of blood T cell repertoires in COVID-19. The protocol was immunoSEQ multiplex PCR, while the TCRdb copy is restricted to in-frame clones and leaves out a portion. There are some 80,000 clones in the sample; about 83% occur only once, and around 5.1% lies in the top ten. Source material: peripheral blood. The receptors derive from a woman over 75 with active or convalescent COVID-19.

This clone came up once. The chain couples TRBV24-1 to TRBJ2-5; TRBD2 agrees at 9 bases. CDR1 KGHDR and CDR2 SFDVKD come from the germline V gene. The CDR3 extends over 19 amino acids. Germline trimming cut 4 bases from V and 0 bases from J; bases unmatched to any gene: 14. CDR3 region: CATSDRSGRETSYQETQYF. Here the CDR3 DNA reads TGTGCCACCAGTGACCGTAGCGGGAGAGAGACCTCGTACCAAGAGACCCAGTACTTC.

This clone has just a few counts. The V gene is TRBV6-5, the J gene TRBJ1-2, with 7 nucleotides matching TRBD1. This CDR3 spans 13 amino acids. Germline V gives CDR1 MNHEY, CDR2 SVGAGI. Germline trimming cut 6 bases from V and 5 bases from J; bases unmatched to any gene: 6. CDR3 sequence (DNA): TGTGCCAGCAGCGACAGGGAGAGTTATGGCTACACCTTC. Residues: CASSDRESYGYTF.

The CDR3 spells CASSFRTFSGANVLTF. The CDR3, as DNA: TGTGCCAGCAGCTTTCGGACTTTTTCTGGGGCCAACGTCCTGACTTTC. V gene TRBV6-2 or TRBV6-3 combines with J gene TRBJ2-6; TRBD2 is a possible D gene (5 bases). The CDR3 consists of 16 residues. V was cut by 6 bases and J by 1 base, with 13 bases left in between. Germline loops: CDR1 MNHEY, CDR2 SVGEGT.

The CDR3 bases are TGTGCCAGCAGCTTTTTTTCTAGCGGACCCTACAATGAGCAGTTCTTC. This gives the protein CASSFFSSGPYNEQFF. This sequence joins TRBV5-5 and TRBJ2-1; TRBD2 matches at 7 bases. The ends lost 2 bases at V and 2 bases at J; junction bases unmatched: 7. This CDR3 has 16 residues. The germline gives CDR1 SGHKS, CDR2 YYEKEE (reference sequence).

The chain couples TRBV9 to TRBJ2-1, with 8 nucleotides matching TRBD2. Germline CDR1 SGDLS, CDR2 YYNGEE. Trimming at V came to 7 bases and at J to 0 bases, leaving 9 bases not matched to a gene. The CDR3 extends over 16 amino acids. As DNA, the CDR3 is TGTGCCAGCGAATCCCTTGCGGGGGGCTCCTACAATGAGCAGTTCTTC. Protein: CASESLAGGSYNEQFF.

The chain carries TRBV9 and TRBJ2-1, with TRBD2 identical over 7 bases. The CDR3 is 15 residues long. The germline gives CDR1 SGDLS, CDR2 YYNGEE. The ends lost 0 bases at V and 0 bases at J; junction bases unmatched: 0. The CDR3 bases are TGTGCCAGCAGCGTAGGCGGGGGCTCCTACAATGAGCAGTTCTTC. As protein: CASSVGGGSYNEQFF. The full variable domain, completed using reference TRBV9 and TRBJ2-1, is DSGVTQTPKHLITATGQRVTLRCSPRSGDLSVYWYQQSLDQGLQFLIQYYNGEERAKGNILERFSAQQFPDLHSELNLSSLELGDSALYFCASSVGGGSYNEQFFGPGTRLTVL.

This chain connects TRBV2 to TRBJ1-3, with a weak D call TRBD1 (6 bases). Germline-derived CDR1 and CDR2 are SNHLY and FYNNEI. This CDR3 region has 14 residues. V was cut by 6 bases and J by 1 base, with 10 bases left in between. The CDR3 region is CASREQGSGNTIYF. CDR3 nucleotides: TGTGCCAGCAGGGAACAGGGTTCTGGAAACACCATATATTTT.

With regard to this clone: The junction departs from germline at one end; a sequencing error may be responsible. V is TRBV4-3 and J is TRBJ1-1, with 7 bases fitting TRBD1. Germline loops: CDR1 LGHNA, CDR2 YSLEER. This CDR3 is built from 15 residues. CDR3 in DNA: TGCGCCAGCAGGCAAGCCAGACAGGGAAACACTGAAGCTTTCTTT. This codes for CASRQARQGNTEAFF.

This rearrangement joins TRBV4-1 to TRBJ2-2; TRBD2 is a possible D gene (6 bases). This CDR3 has 18 residues. Trimming stripped 11 bases from V and 1 base from J, with 26 bases between. Germline V gene data show CDR1 as MGHRA and CDR2 as YSYEKL. The CDR3 region is CAPSGRGTGGKNTGELFF. CDR3 DNA sequence: TGCGCCCCCAGCGGCCGGGGGACTGGCGGGAAGAACACCGGGGAGCTGTTTTTT.

The V call is TRBV27, the J call TRBJ1-2; 7 nucleotides agree with TRBD1. CDR3 length: 13 residues. Per germline, CDR1 MNHEY and CDR2 SMNVEV (reference sequence). J was trimmed by 7 bases and V by 5 bases; bases with no gene match: 7. The CDR3 nucleotides are TGTGCCAGCAGTCAATGGGACAGATCTGGCTACACCTTC. Its translation: CASSQWDRSGYTF.

The CDR3 bases are TGTGCCAGCAGCTCCCGGGACAGGGGGACTGGAAACACCATATATTTT. Amino acids: CASSSRDRGTGNTIYF. This chain connects TRBV7-9 to TRBJ1-3; 11 nucleotides line up with TRBD1. This CDR3 has 16 residues. The J segment lost 2 bases and the V segment lost 4 bases, leaving 4 bases of the junction unmatched. The germline gives CDR1 SEHNR, CDR2 FQNEAQ (reference sequence).

The chain joins TRBV30 to TRBJ1-4; maybe TRBD1 (6 bases). Germline V gene data show CDR1 as GTSNPN and CDR2 as SVGIG (reference sequence). The CDR3 has 14 amino acids. V gave up 3 bases and J gave up 3 bases, with 11 bases separating them. The CDR3 region has the DNA TGTGCCTGGAGGCCCAGGGGTGCTAATGAAAAACTGTTTTTT. Translated: CAWRPRGANEKLFF.

The chain recombines TRBV18 with TRBJ1-2; D ambiguous. CDR1 and CDR2 from the germline V gene are KGHSH and LQKENI. V gave up 4 bases and J gave up 3 bases, with 12 bases separating them. This CDR3 is built from 14 residues. CDR3 residues: CASSQMGGDYGYTF. CDR3 coding DNA: TGTGCCAGCTCACAAATGGGAGGTGACTATGGCTACACCTTC.